Each of the 27 T cell receptor beta chains below was sequenced from the same sample in a study of shared clonotypes between healthy human individuals. TCRdb keeps only in-frame clones here, not all; method: immunoSEQ multiplex PCR. Counted here are about 2.4 million clones, approximately 93% occurring once; the ten biggest clones make up about 0.39%. Specimen: naive CD4+ T cells from PBMCs. Subset meaning: CD45RA+ positively selected. Receptors were obtained from a man aged 18 to 30 in good health. Some clones in this sample may be carry-over from other donors' samples.

The chain joins TRBV6-7 to TRBJ1-3, with D uncertain. TRBV6-7 is assigned to the ORF class and has an uncertain function. Trimming shortened V by 2 bases and J by 3 bases, and 14 bases separated the two germline ends. The CDR3 spans 16 residues. The CDR3 loop is CASSYDRGWGGNTIYF. CDR3 sequence (DNA): TGTGCCAGCAGTTACGACCGTGGTTGGGGTGGAAACACCATATATTTT.

J is TRBJ2-5 and V is TRBV15; D is ambiguous. CDR1 and CDR2 (germline): LNHNV, YYDKDF (reference sequence). The germline V and J ends were trimmed by 1 base and 4 bases, with 10 bases remaining between them. This CDR3 contains 14 residues. Here the CDR3 DNA reads TGTGCCACCAGCAGAGGGGTGACACGAGAGACCCAGTACTTC. Encoded protein: CATSRGVTRETQYF.

The rearrangement joins TRBV28 to TRBJ2-5; D remains ambiguous. Germline CDR1 reads MDHEN; CDR2 reads SYDVKM. V was cut by 2 bases and J by 9 bases, with 13 bases left in between. The CDR3 spans 13 residues. The CDR3 spells CASSLGHPGSQYF. CDR3 in DNA: TGTGCCAGCAGTTTAGGCCACCCGGGCTCCCAGTACTTC.

The V gene is TRBV5-1, the J gene TRBJ2-7, with D perhaps matching TRBD2 (5 bases). Germline V lookup: CDR1 SGHRS, CDR2 YFSETQ. The CDR3 covers 12 residues. The V and J ends lost 3 bases and 6 bases respectively, with 10 bases between them. Here the CDR3 DNA reads TGCGCCAGCAGCTCGACCCTAGCCGAGCAGTACTTC. As protein: CASSSTLAEQYF. Full variable domain (outside the CDR3, taken from reference TRBV5-1 and TRBJ2-7): KAGVTQTPRYLIKTRGQQVTLSCSPISGHRSVSWYQQTPGQGLQFLFEYFSETQRNKGNFPGRFSGRQFSNSRSEMNVSTLELGDSALYLCASSSTLAEQYFGPGTRLTVT.

The chain joins TRBV28 to TRBJ2-1; 10 bases fit TRBD2. This CDR3 comprises 15 residues. Looked up from germline, CDR1 is MDHEN and CDR2 is SYDVKM. With 2 bases clipped from V and 2 bases from J, the junction kept 0 bases outside the gene matches. The CDR3 reads CASSLTSGAYNEQFF. The DNA of the CDR3 is TGTGCCAGCAGTTTAACTAGCGGGGCCTACAATGAGCAGTTCTTC.

This chain uses TRBV5-1 with TRBJ2-1, with 7 nucleotides matching TRBD2. Germline assignment: CDR1 SGHRS and CDR2 YFSETQ. The CDR3 extends over 15 amino acids. J gave up 8 bases and V 3 bases, and 11 bases lay outside the gene matches. This CDR3 reads CASSSGSAGIHEQFF. The CDR3 bases are TGCGCCAGCAGCTCAGGGTCAGCGGGAATTCATGAGCAGTTCTTC.

The J gene is TRBJ2-4, the V gene TRBV5-4; 7 bases match TRBD1. The CDR3 extends over 12 amino acids. Trimming took 4 bases from V and 10 from J; bases not matched to a gene: 5. Germline V gene lookup returns CDR1 SGHNT and CDR2 YYREEE (reference sequence). The CDR3: CASSITTGIQYF. CDR3 DNA: TGTGCCAGCAGCATAACGACAGGGATTCAGTACTTC.

The V gene is TRBV6-1, the J gene TRBJ1-1; 11 bases are shared with TRBD1. The ends lost 8 bases at V and 5 bases at J; junction bases unmatched: 4. CDR3 size: 13 residues. CDR1 and CDR2 (germline): MNHNS, SASEGT. In nucleotides, the CDR3 is TGTGCCAGCCGGGGACAGGGGGTGACTGAAGCTTTCTTT. Protein sequence: CASRGQGVTEAFF.

The chain uses TRBV19 and TRBJ2-5; maybe TRBD2 (6 bases). The V gene's germline CDR1 is LNHDA and CDR2 SQIVND (reference sequence). This CDR3 spans 15 amino acids. Between the trimmed V and J ends, which lost 8 bases and 5 bases, there was a span of 21 bases. CDR3 residues: CASSRGRGAWETQYF. The CDR3 DNA sequence: TGTGCCAGTTCCCGAGGGCGGGGTGCTTGGGAGACCCAGTACTTC.

The rearrangement uses TRBV5-1 and TRBJ2-5; TRBD1 might be the D (7 bases). This CDR3 comprises 16 residues. Germline CDR1 SGHRS, CDR2 YFSETQ. Trimming left V 4 bases short and J 1 base short, with 17 bases between. The CDR3: CASSGGTVHLQETQYF. CDR3 in DNA: TGCGCCAGCAGCGGGGGGACAGTACATCTCCAAGAGACCCAGTACTTC.

The rearrangement uses TRBV10-3 and TRBJ1-5; D is unclear. Deletions cut 8 bases from V and 1 base from J, with 6 bases between. The CDR3 is made up of 12 amino acids. Germline V gene lookup returns CDR1 ENHRY and CDR2 SYGVKD. This CDR3 reads CAISQSNQPQHF. In nucleotides, the CDR3 is TGTGCCATCTCCCAGAGCAATCAGCCCCAGCATTTT.

The chain joins TRBV30 to TRBJ2-7; the D is unclear. CDR3 length equals 11 residues. Germline loops: CDR1 GTSNPN, CDR2 SVGIG (reference sequence). V was shortened by 5 bases and J by 9 bases, with 14 bases between the two germline ends. This CDR3 reads CAWEGVGGQYF. The DNA for the CDR3 is TGTGCCTGGGAAGGAGTTGGTGGGCAGTACTTC. Full variable domain (rest looked up from reference TRBV30 and TRBJ2-7): SQTIHQWPATLVQPVGSPLSLECTVEGTSNPNLYWYRQAAGRGLQLLFYSVGIGQISSEVPQNLSASRPQDRQFILSSKKLLLSDSGFYLCAWEGVGGQYFGPGTRLTVT.

The J gene is TRBJ1-2, the V gene TRBV6-1, with 9 positions matching TRBD1. The CDR3 has 13 amino acids. Germline V gene sequence: CDR1 MNHNS, CDR2 SASEGT. V lost 3 bases and J lost 8; bases outside the gene matches: 4. The CDR3: CASSERQGDGYTF. Here the CDR3 DNA reads TGTGCCAGCAGTGAGAGACAGGGGGACGGCTACACCTTC.

The rearrangement joins TRBV30 to TRBJ1-2, with D possibly matching TRBD1 (6 bases). In germline, CDR1 is GTSNPN, CDR2 SVGIG (reference sequence). Deletions cut 2 bases from V and 8 bases from J, with 21 bases between. The CDR3 runs 15 residues. The CDR3 loop is CAWSRPGAGEVGYTF. Written as DNA, the CDR3 is TGTGCCTGGAGTAGGCCGGGGGCGGGGGAAGTCGGCTACACCTTC.

The rearrangement joins TRBV2 to TRBJ2-7; D remains unclear. Per germline, CDR1 SNHLY and CDR2 FYNNEI. Trimming took 2 bases from V and 3 from J, leaving 8 bases between them. The CDR3 totals 13 residues. The CDR3: CASSESPYYEQYF. CDR3 sequence (DNA): TGTGCCAGCAGTGAATCCCCCTACTACGAGCAGTACTTC.

The gene calls are TRBV7-9 and TRBJ1-1, with 8 bases that match TRBD1. Germline V gene data show CDR1 as SEHNR and CDR2 as FQNEAQ (reference sequence). With V trimmed by 5 bases and J by 0 bases, 5 bases remained unmatched. CDR3 size: 15 residues. For the CDR3, the DNA is TGTGCCAGCAGCCCACAGGGGGGGGTGAACACTGAAGCTTTCTTT. It yields the protein CASSPQGGVNTEAFF.

This sequence joins TRBV5-6 and TRBJ2-5; 9 nucleotides match TRBD1. CDR1 is SGHDT and CDR2 is YYEEEE in the germline V gene. The CDR3 consists of 14 residues. V trimming: 3 bases; J trimming: 4 bases; junction bases outside the gene matches: 4. The CDR3 DNA is TGTGCCAGCAGCTCGGGGACAGGGTTAGAGACCCAGTACTTC. It specifies CASSSGTGLETQYF.

The chain carries TRBV5-5 and TRBJ2-7; 8 nucleotides agree with TRBD1. Germline trimming cut 4 bases from V and 6 bases from J; bases unmatched to any gene: 3. Germline V gives CDR1 SGHKS, CDR2 YYEKEE (reference sequence). This CDR3 has 12 residues. The CDR3 bases are TGTGCCAGCAGCCGACAGGGGCTCGAGCAGTACTTC. This translates into CASSRQGLEQYF.

The V and J genes are TRBV27 and TRBJ1-1, with TRBD1 identical over 8 bases. This CDR3 is built from 17 residues. Looked up from germline, CDR1 is MNHEY and CDR2 is SMNVEV (reference sequence). J was trimmed by 5 bases and V by 4 bases; bases with no gene match: 15. CDR3 sequence: CASSSTSGRGPRTEAFF. The CDR3 nucleotides are TGTGCCAGCAGTTCGACGTCGGGCAGGGGGCCCAGGACTGAAGCTTTCTTT.

The chain carries TRBV27 and TRBJ1-5, with 9 nucleotides matching TRBD1. The CDR3 loop spans 15 amino acids. V trimming: 6 bases; J trimming: 5 bases; junction bases outside the gene matches: 8. Germline CDR1 and CDR2: MNHEY and SMNVEV (reference sequence). This chain's CDR3 is CASSSSTGGDQPQHF. The CDR3 DNA is TGTGCCAGCAGCTCCTCCACAGGGGGCGATCAGCCCCAGCATTTT.

Worth noting for this clone: Other DNA sequences in this specimen translate into the identical CDR3. The V and J genes are TRBV5-1 and TRBJ2-1; D unclear. Trimming pared 0 bases from V and 5 bases from J, leaving 6 bases between. Germline V gene lookup returns CDR1 SGHRS and CDR2 YFSETQ. CDR3 length equals 13 residues. In nucleotides, the CDR3 is TGCGCCAGCAGCTTGGGTAGACACAATGAGCAGTTCTTC. This gives the protein CASSLGRHNEQFF.

Points on this clone: Other nucleotide sequences in the sample specify the same CDR3. This sequence joins TRBV18 and TRBJ2-2; D not resolved. CDR3 size: 14 residues. The V gene's germline CDR1 is KGHSH and CDR2 LQKENI. V lost 2 bases and J lost 1, with 5 bases in between. The CDR3 is CASSPRQNTGELFF. CDR3 bases: TGTGCCAGCTCACCAAGACAGAACACCGGGGAGCTGTTTTTT.

This chain uses TRBV7-2 with TRBJ2-1; 8 nucleotides match TRBD1. V lost 2 bases and J lost 0; bases outside the gene matches: 3. Germline V CDR1 and CDR2: SGHTA, FQGNSA. The CDR3 runs to 16 residues. The CDR3 sequence is CASSLRQGSSYNEQFF. The CDR3 DNA reads TGTGCCAGCAGCTTAAGACAGGGGAGCTCCTACAATGAGCAGTTCTTC.

This clone occurred a few times. Other DNA sequences of this sample code for an identical CDR3. The chain combines TRBV28 with TRBJ1-1; the D is unclear. The germline CDR1 and CDR2 sequences are MDHEN and SYDVKM. The CDR3 length is 12 residues. V lost 2 bases, J lost 3 bases, and 4 bases lay in between. In nucleotides, the CDR3 is TGTGCCAGCAGTTTAAGGGACACTGAAGCTTTCTTT. It codes for CASSLRDTEAFF.

The chain uses TRBV2 and TRBJ1-1; no firm D call. Germline-derived CDR1 and CDR2 are SNHLY and FYNNEI. V was pared by 5 bases and J by 1 base, with 8 bases between. The CDR3 totals 13 residues. CDR3 residues: CASSITENTEAFF. The CDR3 bases are TGTGCCAGCAGTATTACGGAGAACACTGAAGCTTTCTTT.

For this clone: Different DNA sequences within this sample yield the same CDR3. J is TRBJ2-3 and V is TRBV9, with TRBD2 matching 11 bases. CDR1 is SGDLS and CDR2 is YYNGEE in the germline V gene. Unmatched junction bases numbered 7, after V lost 2 bases and J lost 2 bases. This CDR3 spans 17 amino acids. CDR3 residues: CASSVGTSGRVTDTQYF. CDR3 nucleotide sequence: TGTGCCAGCAGCGTGGGGACTAGCGGCCGAGTCACAGATACGCAGTATTTT.

Remarks on this clone: Other nucleotide sequences from this sample produce the same CDR3. The chain links TRBV11-3 to TRBJ2-2, with a possible D match to TRBD2 (6 bases). The V end lost 5 bases, the J end lost 4 bases, and 8 bases lay between the germline ends. CDR3 length: 13 residues. The V gene's germline CDR1 is SGHNT and CDR2 YENEEA. The CDR3 region has the DNA TGTGCCAGCAGCCTCGGGGGCACCGGGGAGCTGTTTTTT. It encodes CASSLGGTGELFF.